The text below deals with one T cell receptor (beta chain). Original analysis: From reference gene primer amplification, estimates of nucleated cell counts were derived. Profiling relied on immunoSEQ multiplex PCR, and the TCRdb table lists in-frame clones only, not all of them. The V and J calls and clone size come from that table; D and trimming were worked out from the DNA. The sample lists around 120,000 clones, about nine tenths occurring once. The ends lost 2 bases at V and 5 bases at J; junction bases unmatched: 7. The CDR3 has 15 amino acids. Germline CDR1 is SGHRS and CDR2 is YFSETQ. The data were obtained in a study of blood T cell repertoires in COVID-19.

The material sequenced was peripheral blood. The chain employs TRBV5-1 and TRBJ2-7; TRBD1 agrees at 10 bases. The sequence derives from a human donor in a cohort sampled during active COVID-19. The CDR3 reads CASSLVGTGDNEQYF. The CDR3 DNA is TGCGCCAGCAGCTTAGTCGGGACAGGGGACAACGAGCAGTACTTC.